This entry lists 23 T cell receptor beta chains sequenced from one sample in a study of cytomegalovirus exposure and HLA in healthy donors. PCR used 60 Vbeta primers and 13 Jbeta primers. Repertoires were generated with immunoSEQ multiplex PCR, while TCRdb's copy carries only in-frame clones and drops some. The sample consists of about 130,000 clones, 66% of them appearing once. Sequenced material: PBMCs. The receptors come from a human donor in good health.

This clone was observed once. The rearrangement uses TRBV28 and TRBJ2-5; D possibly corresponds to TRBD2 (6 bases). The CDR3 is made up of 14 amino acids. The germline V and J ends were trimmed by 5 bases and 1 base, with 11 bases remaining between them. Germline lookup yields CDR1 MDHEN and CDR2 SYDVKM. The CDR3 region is CASSPGLLQETQYF. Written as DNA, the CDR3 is TGTGCCAGCAGTCCGGGACTTCTCCAAGAGACCCAGTACTTC.

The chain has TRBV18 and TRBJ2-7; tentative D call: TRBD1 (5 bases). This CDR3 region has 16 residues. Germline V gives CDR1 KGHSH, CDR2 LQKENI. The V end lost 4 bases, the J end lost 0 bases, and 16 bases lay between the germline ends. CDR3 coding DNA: TGTGCCAGCTCACAATCCGAGACAGCTAACTCCTACGAGCAGTACTTC. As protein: CASSQSETANSYEQYF. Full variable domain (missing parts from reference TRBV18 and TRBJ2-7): NAGVMQNPRHLVRRRGQEARLRCSPMKGHSHVYWYRQLPEEGLKFMVYLQKENIIDESGMPKERFSAEFPKEGPSILRIQQVVRGDSAAYFCASSQSETANSYEQYFGPGTRLTVT.

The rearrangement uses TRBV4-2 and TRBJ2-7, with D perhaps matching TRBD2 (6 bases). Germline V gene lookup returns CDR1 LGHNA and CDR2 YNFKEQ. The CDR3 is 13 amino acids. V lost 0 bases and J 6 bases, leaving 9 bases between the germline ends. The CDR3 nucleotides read TGTGCCAGCAGCCAAGATCGGGGACTCGAGCAGTACTTC. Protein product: CASSQDRGLEQYF.

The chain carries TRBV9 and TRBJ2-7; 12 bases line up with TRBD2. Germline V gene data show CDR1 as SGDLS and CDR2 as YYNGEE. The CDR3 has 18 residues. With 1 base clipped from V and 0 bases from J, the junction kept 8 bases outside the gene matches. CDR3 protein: CASSVHPTSGSGSYEQYF. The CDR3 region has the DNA TGTGCCAGCAGCGTACATCCGACTAGCGGGAGTGGCTCCTACGAGCAGTACTTC.

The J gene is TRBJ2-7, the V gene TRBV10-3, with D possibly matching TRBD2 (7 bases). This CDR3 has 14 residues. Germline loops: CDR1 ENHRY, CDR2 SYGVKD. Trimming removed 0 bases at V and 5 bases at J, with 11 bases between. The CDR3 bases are TGTGCCATCAGTGAGTCGGCGGGGGCCGACGAGCAGTACTTC. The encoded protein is CAISESAGADEQYF.

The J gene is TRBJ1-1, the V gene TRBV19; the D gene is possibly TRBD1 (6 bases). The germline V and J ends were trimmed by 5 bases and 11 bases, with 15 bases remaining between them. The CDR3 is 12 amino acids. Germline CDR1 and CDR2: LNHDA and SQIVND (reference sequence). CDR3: CASSPSGGVAFF. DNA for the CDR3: TGTGCCAGTAGTCCGTCGGGGGGCGTTGCTTTCTTT.

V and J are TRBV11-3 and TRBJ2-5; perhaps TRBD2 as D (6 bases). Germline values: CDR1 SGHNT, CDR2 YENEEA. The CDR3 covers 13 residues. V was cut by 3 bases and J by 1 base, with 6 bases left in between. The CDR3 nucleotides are TGTGCCAGCAGCTTGGGGGGCCAAGAGACCCAGTACTTC. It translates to CASSLGGQETQYF.

CDR3 sequence (DNA): TGTGCCAGCAGGACAGGGGGAATTTACTACGAGCAGTACTTC. Its translation: CASRTGGIYYEQYF. This rearrangement joins TRBV21-1 to TRBJ2-7; the listed D gene, TRBD1, was not tested against the DNA. TRBV21-1 is a recognized pseudogene. The CDR3 totals 14 residues.

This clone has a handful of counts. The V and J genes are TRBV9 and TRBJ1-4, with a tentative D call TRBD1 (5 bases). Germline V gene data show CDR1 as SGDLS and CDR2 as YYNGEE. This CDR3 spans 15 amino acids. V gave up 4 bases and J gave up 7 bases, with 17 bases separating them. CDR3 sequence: CASSTLGGVGEKLFF. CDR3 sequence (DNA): TGTGCCAGCAGCACCTTAGGAGGGGTGGGTGAAAAACTGTTTTTT.

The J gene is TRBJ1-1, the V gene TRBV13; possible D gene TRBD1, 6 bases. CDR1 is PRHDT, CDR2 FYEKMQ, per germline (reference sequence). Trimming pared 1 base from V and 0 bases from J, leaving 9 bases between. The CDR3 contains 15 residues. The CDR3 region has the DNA TGTGCCAGCAGCTTAGTGGGGACACTGAACACTGAAGCTTTCTTT. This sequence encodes CASSLVGTLNTEAFF. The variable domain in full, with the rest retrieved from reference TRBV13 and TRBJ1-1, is AAGVIQSPRHLIKEKRETATLKCYPIPRHDTVYWYQQGPGQDPQFLISFYEKMQSDKGSIPDRFSAQQFSDYHSELNMSSLELGDSALYFCASSLVGTLNTEAFFGQGTRLTVV.

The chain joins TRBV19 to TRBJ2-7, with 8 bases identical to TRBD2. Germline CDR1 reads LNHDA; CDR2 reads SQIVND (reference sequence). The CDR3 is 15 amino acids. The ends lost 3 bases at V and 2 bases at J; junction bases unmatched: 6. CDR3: CASSIVVAGPYEQYF. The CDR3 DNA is TGTGCCAGTAGTATTGTGGTAGCGGGACCCTACGAGCAGTACTTC.

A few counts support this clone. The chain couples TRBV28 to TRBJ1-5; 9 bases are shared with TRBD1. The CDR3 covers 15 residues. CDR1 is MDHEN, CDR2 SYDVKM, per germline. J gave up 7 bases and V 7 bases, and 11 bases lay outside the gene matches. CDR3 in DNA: TGTGCCAGCATCATCGCCACAGGGGGCTGGCAGCCCCAGCATTTT. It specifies CASIIATGGWQPQHF.

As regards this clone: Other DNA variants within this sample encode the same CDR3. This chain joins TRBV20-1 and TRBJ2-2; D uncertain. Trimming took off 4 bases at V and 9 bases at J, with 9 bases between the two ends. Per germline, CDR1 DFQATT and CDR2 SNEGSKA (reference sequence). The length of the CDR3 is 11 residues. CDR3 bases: TGCAGTGCTACTAACGTAAGGGAGCTGTTTTTT. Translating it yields CSATNVRELFF.

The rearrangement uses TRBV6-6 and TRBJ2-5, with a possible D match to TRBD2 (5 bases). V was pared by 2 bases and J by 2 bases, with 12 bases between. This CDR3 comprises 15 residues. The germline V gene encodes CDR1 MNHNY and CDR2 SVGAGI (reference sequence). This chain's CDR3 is CASSYRAEGQETQYF. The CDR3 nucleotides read TGTGCCAGCAGTTACAGGGCCGAGGGTCAAGAGACCCAGTACTTC.

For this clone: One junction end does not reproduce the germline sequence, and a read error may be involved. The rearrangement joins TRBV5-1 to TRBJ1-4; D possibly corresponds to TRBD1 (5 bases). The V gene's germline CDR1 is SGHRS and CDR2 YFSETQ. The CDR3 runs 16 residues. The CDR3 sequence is CASSLEAGGTNEKLFF. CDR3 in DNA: TGCGCCAGCAGCTTGGAAGCGGGGGGAACTAACGAAAAACTGTTTTTT.

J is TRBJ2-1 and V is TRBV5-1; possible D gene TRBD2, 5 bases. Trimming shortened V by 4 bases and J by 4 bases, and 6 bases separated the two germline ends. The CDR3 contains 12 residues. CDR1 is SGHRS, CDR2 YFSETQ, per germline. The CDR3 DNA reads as TGCGCCAGCAGCCCGGGATACAATGAGCAGTTCTTC. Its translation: CASSPGYNEQFF.

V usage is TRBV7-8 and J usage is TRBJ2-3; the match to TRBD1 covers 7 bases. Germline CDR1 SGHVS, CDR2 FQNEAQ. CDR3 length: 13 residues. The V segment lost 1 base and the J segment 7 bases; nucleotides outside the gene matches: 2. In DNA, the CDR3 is TGTGCCAGCAGCTTAGGGGGACAGTATACGCAGTATTTT. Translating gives CASSLGGQYTQYF.

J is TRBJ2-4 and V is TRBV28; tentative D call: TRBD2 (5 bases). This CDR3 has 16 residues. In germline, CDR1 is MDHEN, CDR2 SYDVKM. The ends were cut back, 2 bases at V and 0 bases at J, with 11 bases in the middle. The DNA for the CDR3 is TGTGCCAGCAGTTTACGAGGGTCTCTAGCCAAAAACATTCAGTACTTC. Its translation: CASSLRGSLAKNIQYF.

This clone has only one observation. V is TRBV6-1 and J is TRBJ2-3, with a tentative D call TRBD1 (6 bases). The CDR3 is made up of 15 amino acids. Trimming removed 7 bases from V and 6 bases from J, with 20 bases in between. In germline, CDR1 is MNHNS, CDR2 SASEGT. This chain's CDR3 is CASKGRQGNFDTQYF. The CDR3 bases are TGTGCCAGCAAGGGGCGGCAGGGGAACTTTGATACGCAGTATTTT.

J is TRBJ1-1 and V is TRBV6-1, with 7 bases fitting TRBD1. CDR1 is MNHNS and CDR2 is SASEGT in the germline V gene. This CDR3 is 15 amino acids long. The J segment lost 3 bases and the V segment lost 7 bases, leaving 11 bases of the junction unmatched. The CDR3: CASIIRRGQHTEAFF. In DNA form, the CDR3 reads TGTGCCAGCATTATTCGGAGGGGGCAGCACACTGAAGCTTTCTTT.

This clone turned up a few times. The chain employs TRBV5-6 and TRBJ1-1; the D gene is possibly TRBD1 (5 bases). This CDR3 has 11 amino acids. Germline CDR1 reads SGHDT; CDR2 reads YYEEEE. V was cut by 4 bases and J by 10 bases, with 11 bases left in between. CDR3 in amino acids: CASSVAGRAFF. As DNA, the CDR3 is TGTGCCAGCAGCGTAGCAGGGCGAGCTTTCTTT.

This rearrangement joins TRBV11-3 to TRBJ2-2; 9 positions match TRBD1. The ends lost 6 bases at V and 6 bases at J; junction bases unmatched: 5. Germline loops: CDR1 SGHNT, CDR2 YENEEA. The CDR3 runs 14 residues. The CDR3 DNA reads TGTGCCAGCAGATCACAGGGGGCCGCCGGGGAGCTGTTTTTT. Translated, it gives CASRSQGAAGELFF.

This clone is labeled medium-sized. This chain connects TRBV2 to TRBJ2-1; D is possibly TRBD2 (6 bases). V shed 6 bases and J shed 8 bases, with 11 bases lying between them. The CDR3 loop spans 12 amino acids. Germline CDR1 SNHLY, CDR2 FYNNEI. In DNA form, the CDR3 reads TGTGCCAGCAGGCTTGGAGGGGATGAGCAGTTCTTC. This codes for CASRLGGDEQFF.